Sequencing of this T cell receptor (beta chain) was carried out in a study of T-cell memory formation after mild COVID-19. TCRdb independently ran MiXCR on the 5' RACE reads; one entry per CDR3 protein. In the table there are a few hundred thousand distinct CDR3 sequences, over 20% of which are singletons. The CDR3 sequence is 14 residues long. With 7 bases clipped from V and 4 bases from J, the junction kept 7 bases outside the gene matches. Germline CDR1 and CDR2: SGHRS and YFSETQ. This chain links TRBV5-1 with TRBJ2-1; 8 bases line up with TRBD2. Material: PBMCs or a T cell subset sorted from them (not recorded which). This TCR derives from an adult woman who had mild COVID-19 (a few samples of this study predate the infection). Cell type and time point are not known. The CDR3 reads CASLAGGMYNEQFF. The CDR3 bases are TGCGCCAGCCTAGCGGGTGGGATGTACAATGAGCAGTTCTTC.